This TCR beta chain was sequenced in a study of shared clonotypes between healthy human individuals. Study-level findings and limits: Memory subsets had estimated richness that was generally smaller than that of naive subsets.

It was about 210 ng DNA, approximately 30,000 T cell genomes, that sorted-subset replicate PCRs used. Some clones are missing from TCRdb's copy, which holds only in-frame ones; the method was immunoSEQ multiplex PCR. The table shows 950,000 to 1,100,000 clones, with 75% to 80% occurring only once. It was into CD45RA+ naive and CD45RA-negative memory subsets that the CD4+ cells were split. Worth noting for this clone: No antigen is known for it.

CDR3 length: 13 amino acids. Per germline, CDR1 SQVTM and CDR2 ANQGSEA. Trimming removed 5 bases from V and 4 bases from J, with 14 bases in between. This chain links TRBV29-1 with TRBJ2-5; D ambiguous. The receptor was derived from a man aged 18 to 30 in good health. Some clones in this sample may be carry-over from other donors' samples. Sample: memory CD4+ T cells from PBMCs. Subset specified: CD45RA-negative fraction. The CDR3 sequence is CSVSRQGGETQYF. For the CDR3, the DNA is TGCAGCGTTTCTCGACAAGGTGGAGAGACCCAGTACTTC.